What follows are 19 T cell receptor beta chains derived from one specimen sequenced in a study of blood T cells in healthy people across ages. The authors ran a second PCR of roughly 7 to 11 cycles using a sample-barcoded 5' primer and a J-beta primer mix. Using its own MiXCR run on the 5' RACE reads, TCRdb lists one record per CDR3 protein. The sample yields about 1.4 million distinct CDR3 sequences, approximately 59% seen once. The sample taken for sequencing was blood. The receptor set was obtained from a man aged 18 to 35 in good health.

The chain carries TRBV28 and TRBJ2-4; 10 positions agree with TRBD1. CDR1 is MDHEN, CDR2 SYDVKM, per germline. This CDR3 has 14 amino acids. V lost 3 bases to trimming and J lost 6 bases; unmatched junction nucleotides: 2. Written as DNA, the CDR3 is TGTGCCAGCAGTTTGGGACAGGGGAGAAACATTCAGTACTTC. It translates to CASSLGQGRNIQYF. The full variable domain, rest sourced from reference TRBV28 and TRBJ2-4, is DVKVTQSSRYLVKRTGEKVFLECVQDMDHENMFWYRQDPGLGLRLIYFSYDVKMKEKGDIPEGYSVSREKKERFSLILESASTNQTSMYLCASSLGQGRNIQYFGAGTRLSVL.

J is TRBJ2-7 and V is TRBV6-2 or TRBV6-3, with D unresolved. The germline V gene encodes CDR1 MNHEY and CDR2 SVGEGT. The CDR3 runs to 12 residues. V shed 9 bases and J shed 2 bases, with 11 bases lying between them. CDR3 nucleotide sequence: TGTGCCAGTACAACCGACCCCTACGAGCAGTACTTC. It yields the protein CASTTDPYEQYF.

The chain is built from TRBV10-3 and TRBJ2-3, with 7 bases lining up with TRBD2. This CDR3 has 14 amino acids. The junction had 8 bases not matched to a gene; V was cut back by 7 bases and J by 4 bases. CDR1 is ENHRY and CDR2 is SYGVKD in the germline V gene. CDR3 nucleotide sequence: TGTGCCATCAACTCGGGGAGGGGTTCAGATACGCAGTATTTT. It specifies CAINSGRGSDTQYF.

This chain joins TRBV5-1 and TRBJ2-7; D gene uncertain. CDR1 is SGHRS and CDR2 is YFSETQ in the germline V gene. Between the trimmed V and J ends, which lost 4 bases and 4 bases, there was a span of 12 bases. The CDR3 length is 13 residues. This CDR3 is CASSPVNPYEQYF. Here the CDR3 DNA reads TGCGCCAGCAGCCCGGTCAACCCTTACGAGCAGTACTTC.

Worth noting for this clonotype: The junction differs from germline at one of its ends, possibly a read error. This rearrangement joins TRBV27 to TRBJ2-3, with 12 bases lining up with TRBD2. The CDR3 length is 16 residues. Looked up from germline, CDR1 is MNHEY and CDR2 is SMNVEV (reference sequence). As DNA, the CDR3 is TGTGCCACTGGACTAGCGGGGCCACATAGCACGGATACGCAGTATTTT. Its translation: CATGLAGPHSTDTQYF.

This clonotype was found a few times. This chain's CDR3 is CASSEFTGPNYGYTF. The CDR3 DNA sequence: TGTGCCAGCAGTGAGTTTACGGGACCTAACTATGGCTACACCTTC. V and J are TRBV6-1 and TRBJ1-2, with D possibly being TRBD1 (5 bases). The V end was cut by 3 bases, the J end by 0 bases, with 11 bases between. The CDR3 length is 15 residues. Looked up from germline, CDR1 is MNHNS and CDR2 is SASEGT.

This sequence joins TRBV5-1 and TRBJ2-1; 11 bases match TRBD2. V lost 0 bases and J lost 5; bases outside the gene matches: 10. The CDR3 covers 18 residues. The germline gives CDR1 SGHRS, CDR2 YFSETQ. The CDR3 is CASSLGLAGGLNHNEQFF. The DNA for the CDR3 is TGCGCCAGCAGCTTGGGGCTAGCGGGGGGTCTTAACCACAATGAGCAGTTCTTC.

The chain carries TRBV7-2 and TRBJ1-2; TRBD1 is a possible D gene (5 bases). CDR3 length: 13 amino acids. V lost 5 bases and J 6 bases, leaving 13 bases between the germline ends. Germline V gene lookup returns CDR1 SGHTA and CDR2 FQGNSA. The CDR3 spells CASSPGPDHGYTF. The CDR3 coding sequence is TGTGCCAGCAGCCCGGGACCAGATCATGGCTACACCTTC.

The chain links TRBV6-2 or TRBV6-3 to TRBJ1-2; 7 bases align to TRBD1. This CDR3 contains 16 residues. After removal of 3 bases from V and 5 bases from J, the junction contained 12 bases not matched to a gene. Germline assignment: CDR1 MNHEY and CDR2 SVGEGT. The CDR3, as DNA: TGTGCCAGCAGTTATAGCCAACCGGGACAGTCGTATGGCTACACCTTC. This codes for CASSYSQPGQSYGYTF.

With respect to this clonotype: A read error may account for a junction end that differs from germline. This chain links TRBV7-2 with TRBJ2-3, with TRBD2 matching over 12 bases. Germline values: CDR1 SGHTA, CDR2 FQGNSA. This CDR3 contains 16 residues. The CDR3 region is CANSIGTSGPTDTQYF. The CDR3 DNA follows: TGTGCCAACAGCATCGGGACTAGCGGGCCCACAGATACGCAGTATTTT.

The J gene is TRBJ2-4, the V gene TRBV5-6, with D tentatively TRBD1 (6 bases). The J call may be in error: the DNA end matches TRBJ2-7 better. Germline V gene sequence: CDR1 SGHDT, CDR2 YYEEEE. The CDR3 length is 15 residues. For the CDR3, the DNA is TGTGCCAGCAGCTTCTCTTGGGACACTTACTACGAGCAGTACTTC. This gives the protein CASSFSWDTYYEQYF.

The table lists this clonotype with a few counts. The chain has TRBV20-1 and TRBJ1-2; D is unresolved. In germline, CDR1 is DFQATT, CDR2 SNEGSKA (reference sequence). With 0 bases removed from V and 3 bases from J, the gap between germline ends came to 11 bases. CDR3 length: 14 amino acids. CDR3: CSARDPRGYYGYTF. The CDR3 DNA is TGCAGTGCTAGAGATCCGCGGGGTTACTATGGCTACACCTTC.

The CDR3 spells CSARDHAGPNYGYTF. Here the CDR3 DNA reads TGCAGTGCTAGAGATCATGCGGGGCCGAACTATGGCTACACCTTC. The V call is TRBV20-1, the J call TRBJ1-2; tentatively, D is TRBD1 (5 bases). From germline, CDR1 is DFQATT and CDR2 SNEGSKA (reference sequence). The V gene lost 0 bases and the J gene lost 2 bases, with 13 bases spanning the gap. This CDR3 comprises 15 residues.

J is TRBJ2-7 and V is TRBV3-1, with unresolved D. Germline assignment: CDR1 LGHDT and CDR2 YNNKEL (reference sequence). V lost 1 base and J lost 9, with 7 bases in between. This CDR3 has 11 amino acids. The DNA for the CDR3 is TGTGCCAGCAGCCAAGTGCCTTTGCAGTACTTC. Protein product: CASSQVPLQYF.

As DNA, the CDR3 is TGTGCCAGCAGCTTAGAAGTGTTGGGGGCCGGAGAGGAAAAACTGTTTTTT. Amino acids: CASSLEVLGAGEEKLFF. This chain joins TRBV11-2 and TRBJ1-4; perhaps TRBD1 as D (6 bases). The V and J ends lost 0 bases and 8 bases respectively, with 19 bases between them. Germline CDR1 is SGHAT and CDR2 is FQNNGV. This CDR3 has 17 residues. The full variable domain, rest sourced from reference TRBV11-2 and TRBJ1-4, is EAGVAQSPRYKIIEKRQSVAFWCNPISGHATLYWYQQILGQGPKLLIQFQNNGVVDDSQLPKDRFSAERLKGVDSTLKIQPAKLEDSAVYLCASSLEVLGAGEEKLFFGSGTQLSVL.

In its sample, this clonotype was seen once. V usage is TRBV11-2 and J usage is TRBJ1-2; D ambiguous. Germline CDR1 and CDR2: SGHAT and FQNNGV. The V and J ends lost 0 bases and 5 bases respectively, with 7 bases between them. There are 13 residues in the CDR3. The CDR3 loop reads CASSLDTAYGYTF. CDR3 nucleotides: TGTGCCAGCAGCTTAGATACTGCGTATGGCTACACCTTC.

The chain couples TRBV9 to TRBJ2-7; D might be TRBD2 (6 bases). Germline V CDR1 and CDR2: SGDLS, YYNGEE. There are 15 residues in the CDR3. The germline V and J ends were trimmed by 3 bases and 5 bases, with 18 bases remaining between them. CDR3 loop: CASSAGGYRVDEQYF. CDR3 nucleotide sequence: TGTGCCAGCAGCGCCGGGGGATATAGGGTGGACGAGCAGTACTTC.

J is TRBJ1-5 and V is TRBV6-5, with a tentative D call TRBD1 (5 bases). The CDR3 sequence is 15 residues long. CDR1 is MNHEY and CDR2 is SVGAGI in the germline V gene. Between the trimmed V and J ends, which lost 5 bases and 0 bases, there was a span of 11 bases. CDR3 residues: CASSGDPGSNQPQHF. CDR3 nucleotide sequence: TGTGCCAGCAGTGGGGACCCCGGTAGCAATCAGCCCCAGCATTTT.

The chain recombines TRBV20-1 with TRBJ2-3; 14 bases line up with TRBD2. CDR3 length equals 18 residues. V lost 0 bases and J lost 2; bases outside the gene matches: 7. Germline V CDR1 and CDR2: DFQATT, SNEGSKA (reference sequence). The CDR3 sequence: CSARDWTSGGSLTDTQYF. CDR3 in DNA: TGCAGTGCTAGAGATTGGACTAGCGGGGGGTCTCTCACAGATACGCAGTATTTT.